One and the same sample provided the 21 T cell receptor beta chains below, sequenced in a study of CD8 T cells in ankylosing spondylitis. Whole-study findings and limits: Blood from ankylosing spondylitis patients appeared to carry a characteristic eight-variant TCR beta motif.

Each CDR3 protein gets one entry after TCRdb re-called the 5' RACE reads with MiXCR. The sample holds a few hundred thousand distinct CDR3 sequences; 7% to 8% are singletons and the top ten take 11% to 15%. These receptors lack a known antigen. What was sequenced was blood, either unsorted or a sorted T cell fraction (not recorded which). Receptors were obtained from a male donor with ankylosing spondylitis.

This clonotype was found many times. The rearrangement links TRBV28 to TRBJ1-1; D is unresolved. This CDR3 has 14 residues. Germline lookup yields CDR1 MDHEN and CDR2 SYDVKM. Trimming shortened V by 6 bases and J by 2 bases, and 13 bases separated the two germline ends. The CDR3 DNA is TGTGCCAGCAGGGACTGGGCAAGAAACACTGAAGCTTTCTTT. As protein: CASRDWARNTEAFF.

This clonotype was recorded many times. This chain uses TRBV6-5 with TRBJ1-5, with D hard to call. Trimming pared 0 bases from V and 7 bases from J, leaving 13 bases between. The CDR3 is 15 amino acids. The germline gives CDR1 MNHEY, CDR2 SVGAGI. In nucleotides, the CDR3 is TGTGCCAGCAGTTACTCGGCGGGTCCGGGGCAGCCCCAGCATTTT. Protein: CASSYSAGPGQPQHF.

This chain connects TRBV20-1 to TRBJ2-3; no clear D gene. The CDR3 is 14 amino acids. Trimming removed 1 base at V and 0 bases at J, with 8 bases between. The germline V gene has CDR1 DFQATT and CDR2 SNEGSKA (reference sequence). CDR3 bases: TGCAGTGCTAGAGTGGCGAGAAGCACAGATACGCAGTATTTT. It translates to CSARVARSTDTQYF.

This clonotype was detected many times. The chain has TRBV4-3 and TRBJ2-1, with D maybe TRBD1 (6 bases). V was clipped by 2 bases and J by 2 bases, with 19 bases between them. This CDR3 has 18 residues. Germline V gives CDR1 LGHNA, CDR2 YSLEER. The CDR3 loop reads CASSQSSRWTVPYNEQFF. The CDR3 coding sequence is TGCGCCAGCAGCCAATCCTCAAGGTGGACAGTCCCCTACAATGAGCAGTTCTTC.

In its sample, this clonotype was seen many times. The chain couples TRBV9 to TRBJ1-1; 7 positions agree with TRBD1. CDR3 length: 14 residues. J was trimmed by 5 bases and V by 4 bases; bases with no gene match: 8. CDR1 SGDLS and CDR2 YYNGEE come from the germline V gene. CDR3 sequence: CASSPQGEGTEAFF. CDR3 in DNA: TGTGCCAGCAGCCCGCAGGGGGAGGGGACTGAAGCTTTCTTT. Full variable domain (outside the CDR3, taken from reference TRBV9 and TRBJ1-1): DSGVTQTPKHLITATGQRVTLRCSPRSGDLSVYWYQQSLDQGLQFLIQYYNGEERAKGNILERFSAQQFPDLHSELNLSSLELGDSALYFCASSPQGEGTEAFFGQGTRLTVV.

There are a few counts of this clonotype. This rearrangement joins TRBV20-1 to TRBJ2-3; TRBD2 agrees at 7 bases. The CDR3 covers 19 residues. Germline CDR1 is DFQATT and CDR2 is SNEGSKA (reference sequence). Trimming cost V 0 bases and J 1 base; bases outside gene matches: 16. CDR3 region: CSARDVILANFGGTDTQYF. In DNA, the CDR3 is TGCAGTGCTAGAGATGTTATACTAGCGAATTTTGGCGGCACAGATACGCAGTATTTT.

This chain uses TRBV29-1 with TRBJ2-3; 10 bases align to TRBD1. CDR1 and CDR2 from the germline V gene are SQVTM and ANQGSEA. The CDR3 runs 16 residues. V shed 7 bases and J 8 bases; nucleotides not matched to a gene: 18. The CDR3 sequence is CSAGGSGQGTSATQYF. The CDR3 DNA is TGCAGCGCCGGGGGGTCGGGACAGGGGACATCAGCTACGCAGTATTTT.

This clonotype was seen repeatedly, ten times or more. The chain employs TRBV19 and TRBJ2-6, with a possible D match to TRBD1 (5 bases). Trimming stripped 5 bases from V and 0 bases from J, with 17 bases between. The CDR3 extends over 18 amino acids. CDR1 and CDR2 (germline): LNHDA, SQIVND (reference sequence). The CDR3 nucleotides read TGTGCCAGTAGTCACCAGGACATAGGCCGCTCTGGGGCCAACGTCCTGACTTTC. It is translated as CASSHQDIGRSGANVLTF.

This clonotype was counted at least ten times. CDR3 nucleotides: TGTGCCAGCAGCTCCTGGACCCTATCCACCGGGGAGCTGTTTTTT. Translation gives CASSSWTLSTGELFF. The rearrangement joins TRBV7-2 to TRBJ2-2, with D unclear. This CDR3 region has 15 residues. The germline V gene has CDR1 SGHTA and CDR2 FQGNSA. V lost 4 bases to trimming and J lost 4 bases, with 13 bases between them.

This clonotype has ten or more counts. The CDR3 DNA sequence: TGCAGCGTACAGACAGGGCCTTACGAGCAGTACTTC. The encoded protein is CSVQTGPYEQYF. The J gene is TRBJ2-7, the V gene TRBV29-1, with 7 nucleotides matching TRBD1. With 6 bases clipped from V and 4 bases from J, the junction kept 6 bases outside the gene matches. This CDR3 is built from 12 residues. Per germline, CDR1 SQVTM and CDR2 ANQGSEA.

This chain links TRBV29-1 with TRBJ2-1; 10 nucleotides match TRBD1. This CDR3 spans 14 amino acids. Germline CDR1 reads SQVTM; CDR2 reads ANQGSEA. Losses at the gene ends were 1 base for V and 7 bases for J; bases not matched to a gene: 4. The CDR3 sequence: CSVEGGQGINEQFF. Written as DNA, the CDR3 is TGCAGCGTTGAAGGGGGACAGGGGATAAATGAGCAGTTCTTC.

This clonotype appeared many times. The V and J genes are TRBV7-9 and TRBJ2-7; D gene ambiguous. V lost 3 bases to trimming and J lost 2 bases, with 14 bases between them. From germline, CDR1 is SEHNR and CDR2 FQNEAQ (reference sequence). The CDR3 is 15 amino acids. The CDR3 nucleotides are TGTGCCAGCAGCTTTCAGGCGGCAAGTACCTACGAGCAGTACTTC. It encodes CASSFQAASTYEQYF.

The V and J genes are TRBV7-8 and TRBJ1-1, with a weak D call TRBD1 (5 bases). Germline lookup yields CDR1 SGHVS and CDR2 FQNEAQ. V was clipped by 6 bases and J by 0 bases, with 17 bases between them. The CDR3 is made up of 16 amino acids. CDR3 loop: CASSWGTVDVNTEAFF. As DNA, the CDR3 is TGTGCCAGCAGTTGGGGGACGGTAGACGTGAACACTGAAGCTTTCTTT.

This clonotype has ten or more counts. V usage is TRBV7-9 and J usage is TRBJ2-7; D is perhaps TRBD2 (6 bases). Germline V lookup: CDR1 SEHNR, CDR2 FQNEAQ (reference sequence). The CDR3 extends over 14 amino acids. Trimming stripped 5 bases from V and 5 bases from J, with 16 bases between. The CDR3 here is CASSLTLGGDEQYF. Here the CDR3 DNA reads TGTGCCAGCAGCCTGACCCTGGGAGGAGACGAGCAGTACTTC.

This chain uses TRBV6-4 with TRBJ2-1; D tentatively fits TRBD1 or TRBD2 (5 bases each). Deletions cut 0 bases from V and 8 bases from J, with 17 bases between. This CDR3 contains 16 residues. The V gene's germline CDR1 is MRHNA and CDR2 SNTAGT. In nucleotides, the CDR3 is TGTGCCAGCAGTGACTCTGGGACCACCCCGGTGGATGAGCAGTTCTTC. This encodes CASSDSGTTPVDEQFF.

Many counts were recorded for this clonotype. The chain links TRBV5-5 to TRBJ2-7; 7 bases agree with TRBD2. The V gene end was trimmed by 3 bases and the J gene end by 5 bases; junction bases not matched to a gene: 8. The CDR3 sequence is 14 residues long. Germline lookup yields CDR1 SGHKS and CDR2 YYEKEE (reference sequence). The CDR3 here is CASSYRWAGDEQYF. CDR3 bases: TGTGCCAGCAGCTACCGATGGGCGGGGGACGAGCAGTACTTC.

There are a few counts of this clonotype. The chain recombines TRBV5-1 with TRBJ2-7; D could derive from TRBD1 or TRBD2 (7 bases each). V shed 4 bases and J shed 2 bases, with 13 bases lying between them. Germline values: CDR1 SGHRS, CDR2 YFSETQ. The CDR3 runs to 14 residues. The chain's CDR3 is CASSGGGGAYEQYF. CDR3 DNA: TGCGCCAGCAGCGGGGGAGGGGGCGCCTACGAGCAGTACTTC. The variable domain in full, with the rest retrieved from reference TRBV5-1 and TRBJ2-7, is KAGVTQTPRYLIKTRGQQVTLSCSPISGHRSVSWYQQTPGQGLQFLFEYFSETQRNKGNFPGRFSGRQFSNSRSEMNVSTLELGDSALYLCASSGGGGAYEQYFGPGTRLTVT.

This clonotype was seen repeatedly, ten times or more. The CDR3 spells CASSSVNRQAHNEQFF. The CDR3, as DNA: TGTGCCAGCAGCTCAGTTAATCGACAGGCCCACAATGAGCAGTTCTTC. The chain is built from TRBV7-9 and TRBJ2-1; possibly TRBD1 for D (6 bases). The CDR3 is made up of 16 amino acids. CDR1 is SEHNR and CDR2 is FQNEAQ in the germline V gene (reference sequence). V lost 4 bases, J lost 5 bases, and 18 bases lay in between.

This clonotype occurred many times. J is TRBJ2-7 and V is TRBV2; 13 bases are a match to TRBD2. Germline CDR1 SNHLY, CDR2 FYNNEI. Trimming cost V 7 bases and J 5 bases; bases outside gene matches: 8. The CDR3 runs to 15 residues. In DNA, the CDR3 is TGTGCCAGCACCGAGGGACTAGCGGGATCCCACGAGCAGTACTTC. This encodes CASTEGLAGSHEQYF.

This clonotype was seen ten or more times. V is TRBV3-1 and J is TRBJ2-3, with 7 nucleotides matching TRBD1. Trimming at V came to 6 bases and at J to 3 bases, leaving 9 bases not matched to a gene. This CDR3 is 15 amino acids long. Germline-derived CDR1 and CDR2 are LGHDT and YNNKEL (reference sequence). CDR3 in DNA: TGTGCCAGCAGTCAAACAGGGGAGCTGACAGATACGCAGTATTTT. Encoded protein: CASSQTGELTDTQYF.

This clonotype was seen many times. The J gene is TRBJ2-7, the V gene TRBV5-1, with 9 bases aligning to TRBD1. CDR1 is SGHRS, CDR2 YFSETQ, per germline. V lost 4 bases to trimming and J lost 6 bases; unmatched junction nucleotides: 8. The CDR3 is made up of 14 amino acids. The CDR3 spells CASSPGQGLLEQYF. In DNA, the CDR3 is TGCGCCAGCAGCCCGGGACAGGGCCTTCTCGAGCAGTACTTC.